This T cell receptor beta chain derives from a study of PD-1 blockade in mismatch repair-deficient tumors. Study summary: Patients had approximately 13 mismatch repair-deficient cancer types, all previously treated and progressing.

A remark on this clone: Its antigen is unidentified.

Germline V gene sequence: CDR1 MNHEY, CDR2 SMNVEV (reference sequence). The V and J ends lost 3 bases and 1 base respectively, with 10 bases between them. This CDR3 has 15 residues. All patients were mismatch repair deficient, assessed by either PCR or immunohistochemistry. The TCR-sequenced patients were three responders to pembrolizumab. The study's findings and limits: Tumor-resident clones, often absent from pretreatment blood, expanded after pembrolizumab and then contracted.

Method: immunoSEQ multiplex PCR; TCRdb's copy keeps in-frame clones and lacks some. Of roughly 32,000 clones listed, around 80% are singletons. The sample here was PBMCs, taken roughly 6 weeks after starting pembrolizumab. The TCR originated in an adult with mismatch repair-deficient cancer. The chain uses TRBV27 and TRBJ2-1, with a possible D match to TRBD1 (5 bases). CDR3 residues: CASSFVRASYNEQFF. The CDR3 nucleotides are TGTGCCAGCAGTTTCGTCAGGGCGTCCTACAATGAGCAGTTCTTC.